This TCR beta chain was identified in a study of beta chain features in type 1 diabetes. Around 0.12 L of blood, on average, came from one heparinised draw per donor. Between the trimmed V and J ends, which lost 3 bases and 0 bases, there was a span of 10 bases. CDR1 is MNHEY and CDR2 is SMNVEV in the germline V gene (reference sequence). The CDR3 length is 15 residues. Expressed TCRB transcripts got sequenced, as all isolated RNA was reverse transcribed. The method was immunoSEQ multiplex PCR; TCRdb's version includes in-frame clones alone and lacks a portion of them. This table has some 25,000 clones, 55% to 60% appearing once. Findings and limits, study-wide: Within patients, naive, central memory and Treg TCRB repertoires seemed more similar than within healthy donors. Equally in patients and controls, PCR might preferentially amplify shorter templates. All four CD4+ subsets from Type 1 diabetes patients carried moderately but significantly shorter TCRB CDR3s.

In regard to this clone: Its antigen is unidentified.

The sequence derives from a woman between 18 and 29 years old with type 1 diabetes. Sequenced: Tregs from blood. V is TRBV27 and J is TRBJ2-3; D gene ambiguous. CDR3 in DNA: TGTGCCAGCAGTTTTCAGTTCCGCAGCACAGATACGCAGTATTTT. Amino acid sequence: CASSFQFRSTDTQYF.